Given below is one T cell receptor (beta chain) in context. There is no known antigen for this receptor. Base qualities are not recorded, but no much larger clone differs from it by a single base. Library prep was done by the immunoSEQ multiplex PCR assay. The multiplex PCR relied on a mix of 60 forward primers for TCR Vbeta segments and 13 reverse primers for TCR Jbeta segments. The CDR3 region of rearranged TCR beta genes was amplified from genomic DNA with a multiplex PCR assay. The amplified TCR beta libraries were sequenced on the Illumina HiSeq System as 87-base-pair reads. The authors' pipeline ran thus. A later analysis counted some 80 million unique TCR beta chains across the 650 to 800 repertoires, and 9.5 million to 11 million of these chains were shared by at least two donors. To remove PCR and sequencing errors, raw reads were error-corrected and collapsed into unique sequences using a nearest-neighbor algorithm that merged closely related sequences. To assign V, D and J gene segments, CDR3 sequences were aligned to IMGT reference sequences. Each retained sequence needed at least a six-nucleotide match to both a V gene segment and a J gene segment. A rearrangement counted as productive if the CDR3 had no stop codons and remained in frame with V and J, and every other rearrangement counted as non-productive. CDR3 was defined by IMGT convention, running from the second conserved V-encoded cysteine to the conserved J-encoded phenylalanine. The earlier analysis of roughly 590 of the donors excluded sequences that lacked an unambiguous match to a single V gene segment. An earlier analysis of 550 to 650 of the donors classified V segments as functional when productive rearrangements were above 56.7% and as segregating when the standard deviation between donors was above 5%. A statistical classification framework was developed to diagnose cytomegalovirus status using the catalog of TCR beta chain sequences. V and J gene assignment, in a later analysis, came from comparing TCR nucleotide sequences with IMGT/GENE-DB human TR gene sequences. The TCRdist pipeline was used in a later analysis to assign CDR3 sequences and most-parsimonious VDJ recombination scenarios. A later analysis defined each TCR beta chain by its CDR3 amino acid sequence plus V-gene family, and excluded reads lacking a unique V-gene family. As a way to deal with suspected cross-contamination and a sequencing artifact, a later analysis dropped more than 500 nucleotide sequences that were highly shared and had low generation probability. In a later analysis, a clonal expansion index was calculated for each public chain from normalized within-repertoire ranks of inferred template counts. In a later analysis, generation probabilities were computed with a VDJ recombination model fitted to out-of-frame rearrangements, and the resulting probabilities were checked against IGoR. In a later analysis, hypergeometric tests were used to score TCR-TCR, TCR-HLA and TCR-CMV co-occurrence, with a repertoire-size bias correction applied to TCR pairs. To estimate false discovery rates, a later analysis permuted the HLA or CMV assignments 20 times. In a later analysis, co-occurring TCRs were grouped using DBSCAN, with TCRdist sequence similarity added in when clustering inside HLA-allele-positive subsets. Repertoires with fewer than 30,000 or more than 120,000 public chains, plus five repertoires with anomalous nucleotide sharing, were excluded from co-occurrence clustering. TCRdb took this table from immuneACCESS and kept in-frame rearrangements with V and J called. Such tables lack part of the clones; where checked against another copy, unresolved V genes explain under half of the gap, and the rest is unexplained. The DNA was the basis for D and trimming; V, J and clone size are from that table. The sample table contains over 200,000 clones; only one count was recorded for approximately 82% of them. Of the sample, 3.5% to 4% is held by the ten largest clones.

Trimming leaves V shorter by 7 bases and J shorter by 3 bases, with the junction holding 2 bases beyond the gene matches. The CDR3 covers 12 residues, taking in both the cysteine and the phenylalanine. Just CDR3 DNA is preserved here, 36 bases in frame from base 1. CDR1 and CDR2, looked up from the germline V gene, are SQVTM and ANQGSEA. The cohort comprised under 700 healthy bone marrow donors. Cohort members were all nominally healthy when sampled, although unrecorded immune exposures were likely present. The donor tested CMV seronegative, placing the donor among the approximately 360 seronegative members of the cohort. Every donor gave a peripheral blood sample, and the peripheral blood mononuclear cells from that sample were used for TCR beta sequencing. Genomic DNA was extracted from the blood cell samples with the Qiagen DNeasy Blood Extraction Kit. This entry comes from a study of cytomegalovirus exposure and HLA in healthy donors (dated by TCRdb to about 2017). Study-level background: An earlier analysis of some 550 of the donors reported roughly 300 Gb of sequence data and around 110 million unique TCR beta sequences from roughly 200 million T cells. Approximately 300 gigabases of sequencing data and 91 million or so unique TCR sequences made up an early release that covered 500 to 700 HLA-typed donors. Of the roughly 400 genotyped donors, roughly 85% fell in the genetic ancestry cluster associated with self-reported Caucasian donors. The study aimed to test whether cataloging public T cell receptors could reveal signatures of past pathogen exposure. The study used immunosequencing to profile the T cell repertoires of several hundred subjects and linked those repertoires to cytomegalovirus serostatus. In addition to the first cohort of about 650 subjects, a separate validation cohort of approximately 130 different subjects was used. To predict cytomegalovirus infection status, the study combined high-throughput TCR immunosequencing, statistical association of individual TCRs with disease status, and machine learning. A later analysis re-analyzed previously published TCR beta repertoires from 500 to 700 donors and added high-resolution HLA genotyping to study TCR occurrence patterns. Rather than using new phenotypic data, the later analysis identified candidate immune exposures from TCR beta sequences and from how often those sequences occurred across donors. In an earlier analysis of over 550 of the donors, high-throughput TCR beta sequencing was used to judge whether each TCR beta V gene segment behaved as functional or pseudogenic. Donor age, sex, ethnicity and CMV serostatus were compiled alongside the repertoire data. A later genetic analysis used genome-wide SNP genotypes for about 65% of the 666 donors, treating that subset as a discovery cohort. All discovery cohort repertoires had been generated using a single sequencing platform. HLA typing covered class I and class II loci at four-digit resolution. Typing coverage varied by locus: about 620-630 donors for A, B, C, DRB1 and DQB1; under 550 for DQA1; more than 600 for DPA1; about 450 for DPB1. Four to six DR-DQ haplotypes were handled as single units for association and clustering, since linkage in the cohort was strong. Across approximately 400 genotyped donors of the cohort, an average of roughly 250,000 unique TCR beta nucleotide sequences per donor were sequenced, and roughly 17% of those sequences were non-productive. What the study reported, not specific to this receptor: In a later analysis, HLA-associated TCR beta chains showed more clonal expansion and lower generation probabilities than non-associated chains that were equally common. An earlier analysis of approximately 600 of the donors showed that most TCR beta V segments appeared in productive rearrangements either about 87% or about 30% of the time, which broadly matched IMGT annotations. A further reported finding was that TCR beta sequences accurately predicted the HLA-A and HLA-B alleles for most subjects in the first cohort. In both the original and validation cohorts, the classifier was reported to diagnose cytomegalovirus status with high specificity and sensitivity. When HLA alleles, especially DR and DQ, strongly co-occurred, attributing TCR associations to individual alleles was difficult. Because counts were too low, 15 to 20 rarely observed V segments, including chromosome 9 orphons, were excluded from the earlier analysis of fewer than 650 of the donors. A later genetic analysis reported fewer N-insertions in productive TCRs among donors in an Asian-associated ancestry cluster than the roughly 670-donor mean. Specific HLA alleles were associated with some 15,000 TCR beta sequences at a false discovery rate of 0.05 in a later analysis. A group of highly shared sequence variants was considered likely to be a technical artifact of the sequencing pipeline. In a later analysis, the rate of TCR association differed among HLA loci, with DRB1 alleles having the most associated TCRs and HLA-C alleles having the fewest. Correlated functional status among segregating V segments might be attributable to linkage disequilibrium, but an unknown experimental factor could not be ruled out. In the study, approximately 160 TCR beta chains were listed as associated with cytomegalovirus. The authors suggested that the approach could potentially be extended to other disease states and immunological phenotypes. While some public TCRs were present in many individuals, most TCR sequences turned up only very rarely across donors. In a later analysis, several top co-occurrence clusters were reported to appear linked to parvovirus B19, influenza, CMV and Epstein-Barr virus. A few of the identified cytomegalovirus-associated TCR beta chains were confirmed in vitro to be specific for cytomegalovirus antigens. Because HLA typing was missing for some donors at each locus, association tests included only the typed subset. The 87-base-pair reads could not distinguish some IMGT-functional V segments, including TRBV6-2 and TRBV6-3, so those segments were excluded. In a later analysis, most CMV-associated TCR beta chains were found to appear HLA-restricted, with HLA associations seemingly driven largely by CMV exposure. An association between a missense DCLRE1C variant and V-gene and J-gene trimming of TCR beta chains was found in a later genetic analysis and replicated in an independent cohort. Roughly uniform sequencing depth across donors was assumed in presence/absence analyses, although this assumption may not hold. The only immune exposure information available for the cohort was CMV serostatus. In this cohort, only TCR beta chains were sequenced, and detectable features were limited by the absence of alpha or paired-chain data.

This TCR came from a male donor in good health and CMV-seronegative. The sample comprised PBMCs. This receptor chain uses TRBV29-1 and TRBJ2-1, with 8 central nucleotides matching TRBD1. The CDR3 protein is CSAGQGYNEQFF. The DNA sequence is given as TGCAGCGCCGGACAGGGCTACAATGAGCAGTTCTTC.